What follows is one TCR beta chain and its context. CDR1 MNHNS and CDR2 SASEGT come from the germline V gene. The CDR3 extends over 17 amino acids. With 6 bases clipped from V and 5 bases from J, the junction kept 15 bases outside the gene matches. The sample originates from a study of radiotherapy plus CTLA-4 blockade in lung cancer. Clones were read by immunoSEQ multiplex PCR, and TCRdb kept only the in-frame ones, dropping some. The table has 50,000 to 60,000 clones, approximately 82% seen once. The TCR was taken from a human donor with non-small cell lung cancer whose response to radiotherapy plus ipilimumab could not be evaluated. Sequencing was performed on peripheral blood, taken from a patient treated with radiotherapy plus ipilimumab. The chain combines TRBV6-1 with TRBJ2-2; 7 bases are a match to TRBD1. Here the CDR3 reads CASSEPLNRGGTGELFF. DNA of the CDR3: TGTGCCAGCAGCGAACCACTTAACAGGGGTGGGACCGGGGAGCTGTTTTTT.